Described below is a single T cell receptor beta chain sequence and its context. This specimen comes from a study of cytomegalovirus exposure and HLA in healthy donors. The CDR3 has 15 amino acids. Trimming took off 4 bases at V and 3 bases at J, with 15 bases between the two ends. The V gene's germline CDR1 is LGHNA and CDR2 YSLEER. Researchers ran the PCR with 60 Vbeta and 13 Jbeta primers. Measured with immunoSEQ multiplex PCR; TCRdb has only the in-frame clones, and not every one. The sample shows roughly 68,000 clones, 50% to 80% of them seen only once. The receptor comes from a man in his forties in good health and CMV-seropositive. The rearrangement uses TRBV4-3 and TRBJ1-2; a weak D match, TRBD1 (5 bases). Sequencing input: PBMCs. CDR3 sequence: CASSPGVGVDYGYTF. The CDR3 DNA is TGCGCCAGCAGCCCGGGGGTGGGGGTAGACTATGGCTACACCTTC.